These T cell receptor beta chains were read from a single sample in a study of blood T cell repertoires in COVID-19. Sequenced by immunoSEQ multiplex PCR; TCRdb stores in-frame clones only, minus some. The sample yields around 200,000 clones, more than 70% seen once. Sequencing was carried out using peripheral blood. The receptors were sampled from a woman at least 80 years old with active or convalescent COVID-19. CDR3s include the opening cysteine and the closing phenylalanine or tryptophan. Each record gives: J gene, V gene, CDR3 protein.

>TRBJ1-2|TRBV5-1
CASSLGQSANYGYTF
>TRBJ1-1|TRBV18
CASSATGFEAFF
>TRBJ2-7|TRBV28
CASIPGGRDEQYF
>TRBJ2-3|TRBV11-2
CASSLDSGLCF
>TRBJ2-1|TRBV7-2
CASSSRLAGGAAEQFF
>TRBJ2-1|TRBV11-2
CASSPPWGLEDEQFF
>TRBJ2-2|TRBV5-1
CASSSGLAGVNTGELFF
>TRBJ2-3|TRBV21-1
CASSREGLDRGTDTQYF
>TRBJ2-1|TRBV4-3
CASSLLLAGGPNEQFF
>TRBJ2-7|TRBV5-6
CASSLWSRPTHEQYF
>TRBJ1-2|TRBV14
CASSQTPQGFGGYTF
>TRBJ1-1|TRBV4-1
CASSQDPGQGVFEAFF
>TRBJ2-5|TRBV7-2
CASSLGSLRAYQETQYF
>TRBJ1-1|TRBV9
CASSVLGGQGTEAFF
>TRBJ1-2|TRBV4-1
CASSQIALGAGPGYTF
>TRBJ2-4|TRBV5-4
CASRPDRGGNIQYF
>TRBJ1-4|TRBV7-9
CASSLVGQGARKLFF
>TRBJ2-7|TRBV28
CASSGGQGLTYEQYF
>TRBJ2-5|TRBV7-2
CASSRAAGEETQYF
>TRBJ1-4|TRBV7-9
CAAILRRGSGDEKLFF
>TRBJ2-1|TRBV7-8
CASTPSLGARSEQFF
>TRBJ2-5|TRBV5-1
CASSLGYGTEETQYF
>TRBJ2-5|TRBV5-1
CASSLKGQLGETQYF
>TRBJ2-7|TRBV10-1
CASSEGTGNGQYF
>TRBJ1-2|TRBV11-2
CASSPATVSYGYTF